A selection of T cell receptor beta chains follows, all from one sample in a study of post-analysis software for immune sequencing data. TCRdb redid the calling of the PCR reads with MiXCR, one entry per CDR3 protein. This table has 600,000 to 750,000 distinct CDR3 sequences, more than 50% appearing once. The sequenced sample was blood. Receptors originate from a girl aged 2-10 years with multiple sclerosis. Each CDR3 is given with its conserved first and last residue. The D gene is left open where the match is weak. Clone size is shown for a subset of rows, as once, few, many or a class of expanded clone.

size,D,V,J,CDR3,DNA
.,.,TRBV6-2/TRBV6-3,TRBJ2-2,CASSSPVITGELFF,TGTGCCAGCAGTTCCCCGGTCATCACCGGGGAGCTGTTTTTT
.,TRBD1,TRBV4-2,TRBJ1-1,CASSQTGQGAQGTEAFF,TGTGCCAGCAGCCAAACGGGACAGGGGGCGCAGGGCACTGAAGCTTTCTTT
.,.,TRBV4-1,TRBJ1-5,CASSQDGWGRTSNQPQHF,TGCGCCAGCAGCCAAGATGGTTGGGGACGGACGTCCAATCAGCCCCAGCATTTT
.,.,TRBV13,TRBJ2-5,CASSGKRPTGETQYF,TGTGCCAGCAGCGGGAAGCGGCCTACCGGAGAGACCCAGTACTTC
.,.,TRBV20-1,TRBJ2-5,CSARDCCEETQYF,TGCAGTGCTAGAGATTGTTGCGAAGAGACCCAGTACTTC
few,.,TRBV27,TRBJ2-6,CASSRWGVDFSRGANVLTF,TGTGCCAGCAGTCGTTGGGGGGTGGATTTCTCGCGAGGGGCCAACGTCCTGACTTTC
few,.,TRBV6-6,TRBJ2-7,CASSYSGWTAGGEQYF,TGTGCCAGCAGTTACTCGGGGTGGACAGCCGGTGGAGAGCAGTACTTC
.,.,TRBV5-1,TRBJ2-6,CASSLKGRGALFSGANVLTF,TGCGCCAGCAGCTTGAAGGGCAGGGGAGCCCTTTTCTCTGGGGCCAACGTCCTGACTTTC
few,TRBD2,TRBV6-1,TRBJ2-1,CASSERGGSYYNEQFF,TGTGCCAGCAGTGAACGGGGCGGGAGCTACTACAATGAGCAGTTCTTC
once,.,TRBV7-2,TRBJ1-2,CASSLETLSYGYTF,TGTGCCAGCAGCTTAGAAACCCTTAGCTATGGCTACACCTTC
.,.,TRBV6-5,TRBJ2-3,CASSYGRTDTQYF,TGTGCCAGCAGTTACGGCCGCACAGATACGCAGTATTTT
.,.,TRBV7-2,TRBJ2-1,CASSLMVRNEQFF,TGTGCCAGCAGCTTAATGGTTAGGAATGAGCAGTTCTTC
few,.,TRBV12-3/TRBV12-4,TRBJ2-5,CASSPGRQETQYF,TGTGCCAGCAGTCCGGGGCGGCAAGAGACCCAGTACTTC
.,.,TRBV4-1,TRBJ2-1,CASCQVMGLEQFF,TGCGCCAGCTGCCAAGTTATGGGACTTGAGCAGTTCTTC
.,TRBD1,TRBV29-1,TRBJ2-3,CSFRDRAFTDTQYF,TGCAGCTTTCGGGACAGGGCCTTCACAGATACGCAGTATTTT
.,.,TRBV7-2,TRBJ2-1,CASGWQSSYNEQFF,TGTGCCAGCGGCTGGCAAAGCTCCTACAATGAGCAGTTCTTC
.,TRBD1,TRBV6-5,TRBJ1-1,CASSYRDRNTEAFF,TGTGCCAGCAGTTACCGGGACAGAAACACTGAAGCTTTCTTT
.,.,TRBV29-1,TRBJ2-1,CSIRIGASGEQFF,TGCAGCATCCGAATCGGGGCTTCCGGCGAGCAGTTCTTC
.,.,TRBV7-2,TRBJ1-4,CASSTHALGEKLFF,TGTGCCAGCAGCACACACGCGCTCGGGGAAAAACTGTTTTTT
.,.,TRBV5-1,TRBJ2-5,CASSLGRNQETQYF,TGCGCCAGCAGCTTGGGGCGAAACCAAGAGACCCAGTACTTC
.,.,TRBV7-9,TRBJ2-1,CASSSLALSSYNEQFF,TGTGCCAGCAGCTCCTTGGCCTTGAGCTCCTACAATGAGCAGTTCTTC
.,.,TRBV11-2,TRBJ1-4,CASSSGTGVEKLFF,TGTGCCAGCAGCTCCGGGACGGGGGTTGAAAAACTGTTTTTT
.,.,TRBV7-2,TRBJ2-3,CASSLLNLLGAGTDTQYF,TGTGCCAGCAGCTTATTGAATCTACTGGGGGCCGGAACAGATACGCAGTATTTT
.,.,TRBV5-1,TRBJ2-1,CASSPPLANNEQFF,TGCGCCAGCAGCCCCCCCCTAGCGAACAATGAGCAGTTCTTC
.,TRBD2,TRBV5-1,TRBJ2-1,CASSLELAGEYNEQFF,TGCGCCAGCAGCTTGGAACTAGCGGGGGAATACAATGAGCAGTTCTTC
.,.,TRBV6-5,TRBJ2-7,CASRLQVGGAYEQYF,TGTGCCAGCAGACTTCAGGTCGGGGGTGCCTACGAGCAGTACTTC
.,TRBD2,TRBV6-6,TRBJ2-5,CASSTELAGGPEQYF,TGTGCCAGCAGTACCGAACTAGCGGGAGGGCCTGAGCAGTACTTC
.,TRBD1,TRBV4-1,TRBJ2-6,CASSARQGARSTGANVLTF,TGCGCCAGCAGCGCCAGACAGGGGGCGCGTTCGACTGGGGCCAACGTCCTGACTTTC
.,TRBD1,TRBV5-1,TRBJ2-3,CASSRGDRSIGTDTQYF,TGCGCCAGCAGCCGAGGGGACAGATCCATAGGCACAGATACGCAGTATTTT
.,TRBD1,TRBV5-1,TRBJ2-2,CASSLTGQGTNTGELFF,TGCGCCAGCAGCTTGACGGGACAGGGCACGAACACCGGGGAGCTGTTTTTT
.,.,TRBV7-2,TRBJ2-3,CASSLVTTDTQYF,TGTGCCAGCAGCTTAGTAACCACAGATACGCAGTATTTT
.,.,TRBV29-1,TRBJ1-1,CSVRQAMNTEAFF,TGCAGCGTTAGACAGGCCATGAACACTGAAGCTTTCTTT
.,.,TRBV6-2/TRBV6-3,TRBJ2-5,CASSYSNGAETQYF,TGTGCCAGCAGTTACTCGAACGGAGCGGAGACCCAGTACTTC
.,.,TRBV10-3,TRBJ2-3,CAISEGSDTQYF,TGTGCCATCAGTGAGGGATCAGATACGCAGTATTTT
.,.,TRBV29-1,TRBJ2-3,CSVQGQLANTDTQYF,TGCAGCGTTCAAGGACAGCTTGCCAACACAGATACGCAGTATTTT
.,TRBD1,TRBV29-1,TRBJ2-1,CSVERLKGDSALGEQFF,TGCAGCGTTGAAAGATTAAAAGGGGACAGCGCCCTGGGTGAGCAGTTCTTC
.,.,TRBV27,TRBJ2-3,CASSRKRGDTQYF,TGTGCCAGCAGTCGGAAGAGGGGAGATACGCAGTATTTT
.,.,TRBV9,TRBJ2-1,CASSVRDVRGGEQFF,TGTGCCAGCAGCGTTAGGGACGTCCGAGGGGGTGAGCAGTTCTTC
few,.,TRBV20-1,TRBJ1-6,CSARETTMNSPLHF,TGCAGTGCTAGAGAAACTACTATGAATTCACCCCTCCACTTT
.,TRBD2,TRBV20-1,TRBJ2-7,CSAKREGYEQYF,TGCAGTGCTAAGCGGGAGGGTTACGAGCAGTACTTC
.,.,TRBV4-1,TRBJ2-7,CASSQDGAGAYEQYF,TGCGCCAGCAGCCAAGATGGGGCAGGGGCCTACGAGCAGTACTTC
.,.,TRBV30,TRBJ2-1,CAWSVLVGEQFF,TGTGCCTGGAGTGTTCTAGTTGGGGAGCAGTTCTTC
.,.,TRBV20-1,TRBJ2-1,CSATGRDRLNEQFF,TGCAGTGCCACGGGGAGGGACAGACTCAATGAGCAGTTCTTC
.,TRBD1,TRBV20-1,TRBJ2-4,CSAAQTGAIAKNIQYF,TGCAGTGCTGCCCAGACAGGGGCCATAGCCAAAAACATTCAGTACTTC
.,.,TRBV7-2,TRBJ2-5,CASSLQVQETQYF,TGTGCCAGCAGCTTACAGGTTCAAGAGACCCAGTACTTC
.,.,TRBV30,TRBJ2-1,CAWSLQDHYNEQFF,TGTGCCTGGAGCTTACAGGACCACTACAATGAGCAGTTCTTC
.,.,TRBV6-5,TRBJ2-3,CASPPSGTDTQYF,TGTGCCAGCCCCCCCTCGGGCACAGATACGCAGTATTTT
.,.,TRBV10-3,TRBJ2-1,CAIAATTGSNEQFF,TGTGCCATCGCGGCTACAACAGGGAGCAATGAGCAGTTCTTC